This T cell receptor (beta chain) originates from a study of beta chain features in type 1 diabetes. The study, taken as a whole, reports: More deletions and fewer insertions at VDJ junctions were found in patients with type 1 diabetes. Across all four CD4+ subsets, people with type 1 diabetes showed modestly shorter TCRB CDR3s. The study left unresolved whether HLA type influences TCRB rearrangement. A greater similarity of naive, central memory and Treg TCRB repertoires was seen among patients than among healthy donors.

Naive, central memory, regulatory and stem cell-like memory cells within the CD4+ compartment were sorted using CD45RO/CCR7/CD25/CD127/CD95/CD27. Germline CDR1 is LNHNV and CDR2 is YYDKDF (reference sequence). The V end was cut by 5 bases, the J end by 5 bases, with 10 bases between. The CDR3 runs to 13 residues. cDNA synthesis used the whole RNA isolate, giving expressed TCRB sequences. Generated by immunoSEQ multiplex PCR, the TCRdb table keeps only in-frame clones and is missing some. The sample consists of hundreds of thousands of clones, about 15% of them appearing once. This clone was found a few times. The antigen remains undetermined.

Material for sequencing was naive CD4+ T cells from blood. V gene TRBV15 combines with J gene TRBJ2-1; possibly TRBD1 for D (5 bases). The sequence was obtained from a man between 18 and 29 years old with type 1 diabetes. The CDR3 loop reads CATSREQDNEQFF. The CDR3, as DNA: TGTGCCACCAGCCGCGAACAGGACAATGAGCAGTTCTTC.